Listed below are T cell receptor beta chains from one sample, sequenced in a study of T cell responses to AZD1222 COVID-19 vaccine. Using immunoSEQ multiplex PCR, the repertoire was profiled, and TCRdb retains in-frame clones only, with some absent. The sample lists 70,000 to 90,000 clones; more than 75% were seen once. This specimen consisted of peripheral blood, obtained on day 0 of AZD1222 vaccination. These receptors all stem from an adult in good health. Both conserved end residues are part of each CDR3. A D gene is named only where the DNA matches it firmly. Where a row states a size, it is once, few, many or the class of an expanded clone; other rows omit it.

abundance	d_gene	v_gene	j_gene	CDR3aa	CDR3nt
NA	TRBD2	TRBV7-3	TRBJ2-1	CASSFSGPTYNEQFF	TGTGCCAGCAGCTTTAGCGGGCCAACCTACAATGAGCAGTTCTTC
NA	TRBD2	TRBV7-2	TRBJ2-7	CASSSTSGGIYEQYF	TGTGCCAGCAGCTCTACTAGCGGGGGGATCTACGAGCAGTACTTC
few	NA	TRBV19	TRBJ2-7	CASGVQGISYEQYF	TGTGCCAGTGGGGTACAGGGAATAAGCTACGAGCAGTACTTC
NA	NA	TRBV28	TRBJ2-7	CASSFLSQGYKAGEQYF	TGTGCCAGCAGTTTCCTCTCACAGGGATATAAGGCGGGCGAGCAGTACTTC
NA	NA	TRBV29-1	TRBJ2-2	CSGRSTGELFF	TGCAGCGGTCGCAGCACCGGGGAGCTGTTTTTT
NA	TRBD1	TRBV6-5	TRBJ2-4	CASSQQGTKNIQYF	TGTGCCAGCAGTCAACAGGGGACCAAAAACATTCAGTACTTC
NA	NA	TRBV20-1	TRBJ1-2	CSKQTGYGYTF	TGCAGTAAACAGACTGGCTATGGCTACACCTTC
NA	TRBD1	TRBV30	TRBJ1-1	CAWGDRAVATEAFF	TGTGCCTGGGGGGACAGGGCGGTGGCCACTGAAGCTTTCTTT
NA	TRBD1	TRBV28	TRBJ1-6	CASVTQGRPPLHF	TGTGCCAGCGTAACACAGGGGAGGCCACCCCTCCACTTT
NA	NA	TRBV30	TRBJ2-6	CAWTLTGSGANVLTF	TGTGCCTGGACTCTTACAGGTTCCGGGGCCAACGTCCTGACTTTC
few	NA	TRBV5-4	TRBJ1-1	CASSTGQSMNTEAFF	TGTGCCAGCAGCACCGGACAGAGCATGAACACTGAAGCTTTCTTT
NA	TRBD2	TRBV5-1	TRBJ2-2	CASSLGRELVNTGELFF	TGCGCCAGCAGCCTAGGGAGGGAGCTAGTCAACACCGGGGAGCTGTTTTTT
NA	NA	TRBV4-1	TRBJ1-2	CASSQDSYGYTF	TGCGCCAGCAGTCAAGACTCTTATGGCTACACCTTC
NA	NA	TRBV27	TRBJ2-1	CASSPPRDYNEQFF	TGTGCCAGCAGCCCCCCAAGGGACTACAATGAGCAGTTCTTC
NA	NA	TRBV11-2	TRBJ2-7	CASSGVKGDSYEQYF	TGTGCCAGCAGCGGGGTTAAGGGGGACTCCTACGAGCAGTACTTC
NA	NA	TRBV28	TRBJ2-7	CASSPKREQYF	TGTGCCAGCAGCCCAAAGAGAGAGCAGTACTTC
NA	TRBD1	TRBV25-1	TRBJ1-2	CASSELNPGQGSGYTF	TGTGCCAGCAGTGAATTAAATCCCGGACAGGGAAGTGGCTACACCTTC
NA	TRBD1	TRBV5-4	TRBJ2-5	CASSLTGGIDQETQYF	TGTGCCAGCAGCTTGACAGGGGGTATTGATCAAGAGACCCAGTACTTC
once	TRBD2	TRBV18	TRBJ2-1	CASSPSGGTEQFF	TGTGCCAGCTCACCATCGGGGGGAACTGAGCAGTTCTTC
NA	NA	TRBV7-9	TRBJ1-4	CASSLSGPYEKLFF	TGTGCCAGCAGCTTATCAGGGCCCTACGAAAAACTGTTTTTT
NA	NA	TRBV18	TRBJ1-1	CASSPTGTEAFF	TGTGCCAGCTCACCAACCGGCACTGAAGCTTTCTTT
few	TRBD2	TRBV7-2	TRBJ2-3	CASSPSGRSTDTQYF	TGTGCCAGCAGCCCTAGCGGGAGGAGCACAGATACGCAGTATTTT
NA	NA	TRBV14	TRBJ2-1	CASSRRDSEYNEQFF	TGTGCCAGCAGCCGGCGGGACAGCGAATACAATGAGCAGTTCTTC
NA	NA	TRBV29-1	TRBJ2-5	CSVAGGGQYQETQYF	TGCAGCGTTGCGGGGGGGGGACAGTACCAAGAGACCCAGTACTTC
NA	NA	TRBV12-3/TRBV12-4	TRBJ1-2	CASSLDPDSGYTF	TGTGCCAGCAGTTTGGACCCGGACAGTGGCTACACCTTC
NA	NA	TRBV4-3	TRBJ1-5	CASSQDRNQPQHF	TGCGCCAGCAGCCAAGATAGGAATCAGCCCCAGCATTTT
NA	NA	TRBV6-5	TRBJ1-2	CASSRTLTENYGYTF	TGTGCCAGCAGCCGGACCCTAACTGAAAACTATGGCTACACCTTC
once	NA	TRBV27	TRBJ2-7	CASNSWGARSYEQYF	TGTGCCAGCAACTCCTGGGGGGCTAGGTCCTACGAGCAGTACTTC
NA	TRBD2	TRBV10-1	TRBJ2-1	CASSESGLTNEQFF	TGCGCCAGCAGTGAGTCGGGACTAACAAATGAGCAGTTCTTC
NA	NA	TRBV20-1	TRBJ1-1	CSARVYQEAFF	TGCAGTGCTAGAGTGTACCAGGAAGCTTTCTTT
NA	NA	TRBV6-5	TRBJ2-1	CASSDSRGEQFF	TGTGCCAGCAGTGACTCTAGGGGTGAGCAGTTCTTC
NA	NA	TRBV3-1/TRBV3-2	TRBJ2-7	CASSHRHSYEQYF	TGTGCCAGCAGCCACAGACATTCCTACGAGCAGTACTTC
NA	TRBD1	TRBV29-1	TRBJ1-2	CSDRTGPGYTF	TGCAGCGACCGGACAGGGCCTGGCTACACCTTC
NA	TRBD1	TRBV11-2	TRBJ2-7	CASSLVSTGAYEQYF	TGTGCCAGCAGCTTAGTCTCCACAGGGGCCTACGAGCAGTACTTC
NA	TRBD2	TRBV10-1	TRBJ2-2	CASSPAGGNTGELFF	TGCGCCAGCAGTCCTGCGGGAGGGAACACCGGGGAGCTGTTTTTT
NA	NA	TRBV18	TRBJ1-6	CASSPADRSSYNSPLHF	TGTGCCAGCTCTCCCGCCGACAGGAGCTCCTATAATTCACCCCTCCACTTT
NA	NA	TRBV6-5	TRBJ1-1	CASLRGVGFTEAFF	TGTGCCAGCCTGCGGGGGGTTGGGTTCACTGAAGCTTTCTTT
NA	NA	TRBV20-1	TRBJ2-5	CSARGVETQYF	TGCAGTGCTAGAGGTGTAGAGACCCAGTACTTC
NA	TRBD1	TRBV29-1	TRBJ1-1	CSVSRDRVNTEAFF	TGCAGCGTTTCCCGGGACAGAGTGAACACTGAAGCTTTCTTT
NA	NA	TRBV3-1/TRBV3-2	TRBJ1-5	CASSQGQGNQPQHF	TGTGCCAGCAGCCAAGGGCAGGGAAATCAGCCCCAGCATTTT
NA	NA	TRBV2	TRBJ1-5	CASRGQSPGPQHF	TGTGCCAGCAGAGGACAGTCTCCAGGGCCCCAGCATTTT
NA	NA	TRBV5-4	TRBJ2-2	CASSSVTIGELFF	TGTGCCAGCAGCTCAGTGACCATAGGGGAGCTGTTTTTT
NA	NA	TRBV10-1	TRBJ2-5	CASSESTSKETQYF	TGCGCCAGCAGTGAGTCGACTAGTAAAGAGACCCAGTACTTC
few	NA	TRBV29-1	TRBJ2-1	CSVDRQLSNEQFF	TGCAGCGTTGACAGACAGCTCTCCAATGAGCAGTTCTTC
NA	NA	TRBV11-3	TRBJ2-2	CASSLKNTGELFF	TGTGCCAGCAGCTTAAAGAACACCGGGGAGCTGTTTTTT
NA	NA	TRBV5-8	TRBJ1-5	CASGTGLYNQPQHF	TGTGCCAGCGGAACGGGACTTTACAATCAGCCCCAGCATTTT
few	NA	TRBV30	TRBJ2-7	CAWSSVTGRRSYEQYF	TGTGCCTGGAGTTCGGTGACAGGTAGGAGATCCTACGAGCAGTACTTC
NA	NA	TRBV18	TRBJ1-5	CASSPTERNQPQHF	TGTGCCAGCTCACCGACAGAACGTAATCAGCCCCAGCATTTT
NA	NA	TRBV5-1	TRBJ2-3	CASSFRDDGDTQYF	TGCGCCAGCAGCTTCCGGGACGATGGGGATACGCAGTATTTT
few	TRBD2	TRBV7-3	TRBJ2-5	CASSLTGTRGETQYF	TGTGCCAGCAGCTTAACCGGGACTAGAGGGGAGACCCAGTACTTC
NA	NA	TRBV20-1	TRBJ1-1	CSARHTGRAFF	TGCAGTGCTAGACATACAGGGAGGGCTTTCTTT
NA	NA	TRBV27	TRBJ1-6	CATRSSYNSPLHF	TGTGCCACCCGGAGCTCCTATAATTCACCCCTCCACTTT
NA	NA	TRBV3-1/TRBV3-2	TRBJ2-2	CASSQGIARPAAGELFF	TGTGCCAGCAGCCAAGGAATCGCTCGCCCGGCGGCCGGGGAGCTGTTTTTT
NA	NA	TRBV7-2	TRBJ1-6	CASSSHLPTGSYNSPLHF	TGTGCCAGCAGCTCCCACCTCCCGACAGGTTCCTATAATTCACCCCTCCACTTT
NA	NA	TRBV7-8	TRBJ1-5	CASSNRQSNQPQHF	TGTGCCAGCAGCAATAGACAAAGCAATCAGCCCCAGCATTTT
NA	NA	TRBV3-1/TRBV3-2	TRBJ2-2	CASSGPRGEDTGELFF	TGTGCCAGCAGCGGGCCCAGGGGCGAGGACACCGGGGAGCTGTTTTTT
NA	TRBD1	TRBV27	TRBJ1-1	CASSPRTGPRFPEAFF	TGTGCCAGCAGTCCACGGACAGGGCCGAGGTTTCCTGAAGCTTTCTTT
NA	NA	TRBV24-1	TRBJ2-1	CATSDYGGQSSYNEQFF	TGTGCCACCAGTGATTACGGAGGCCAGAGCTCCTACAATGAGCAGTTCTTC
NA	NA	TRBV6-5	TRBJ1-2	CASSSPRAGRGYTF	TGTGCCAGCAGTTCCCCCAGGGCAGGGAGGGGCTACACCTTC
NA	NA	TRBV12-3/TRBV12-4	TRBJ2-7	CASSRTPGYEQYF	TGTGCCAGCAGCAGGACCCCGGGGTACGAGCAGTACTTC